These 18 T cell receptor beta chains originate from one sample sequenced in a study of control samples from healthy donors and cancer patients. The assay was immunoSEQ multiplex PCR, and TCRdb's table has in-frame clones only and misses some. Of roughly 150,000 clones in the sample, about 86% were seen once. What was sequenced was blood. These receptors came from a man younger than 35 in good health.

This clone was seen once. V usage is TRBV6-5 and J usage is TRBJ1-1, with 7 positions matching TRBD1. CDR1 is MNHEY, CDR2 SVGAGI, per germline. The J segment lost 4 bases and the V segment lost 6 bases, leaving 11 bases of the junction unmatched. This CDR3 region has 15 residues. CDR3 sequence (DNA): TGTGCCAGCAGCCACTATTTTCAGGGGGTCACTGAAGCTTTCTTT. Amino acid sequence: CASSHYFQGVTEAFF.

This clone was counted a few times. The chain carries TRBV19 and TRBJ2-4, with D perhaps TRBD1 or TRBD2 (6 bases each). V lost 0 bases to trimming and J lost 0 bases, with 21 bases between them. This CDR3 contains 20 residues. Germline values: CDR1 LNHDA, CDR2 SQIVND (reference sequence). The CDR3 DNA follows: TGTGCCAGTAGTATAGATCCCCCCGGGGGCCAAGATCTAGCCAAAAACATTCAGTACTTC. This encodes CASSIDPPGGQDLAKNIQYF.

This clone was picked up one time. The rearrangement uses TRBV7-2 and TRBJ1-2, with 9 bases identical to TRBD1. The CDR3 contains 15 residues. Germline assignment: CDR1 SGHTA and CDR2 FQGNSA. V was pared by 2 bases and J by 8 bases, with 9 bases of the junction left unmatched. The chain's CDR3 is CASSLTPGTGTGYTF. Written as DNA, the CDR3 is TGTGCCAGCAGCTTAACCCCCGGGACAGGGACCGGCTACACCTTC.

The chain couples TRBV5-8 to TRBJ2-1; possible D gene TRBD1, 6 bases. Germline values: CDR1 SGHTS, CDR2 YDEGEE. The length of the CDR3 is 13 residues. The V and J ends lost 4 bases and 5 bases respectively, with 10 bases between them. CDR3 residues: CASSRAGDNEQFF. The CDR3 nucleotides read TGTGCCAGCAGCCGCGCAGGGGACAATGAGCAGTTCTTC.

The gene calls are TRBV3-1 (or the pseudogene TRBV3-2) and TRBJ1-3; no definite D call. Germline V gives CDR1 LGHDT, CDR2 YNNKEL (reference sequence). Trimming stripped 1 base from V and 0 bases from J, with 7 bases between. The CDR3 is 15 amino acids. CDR3 sequence reads: CASSQAVPSGNTIYF. CDR3 nucleotide sequence: TGTGCCAGCAGCCAAGCAGTGCCCTCTGGAAACACCATATATTTT.

About this clone itself: This CDR3 is also generated by other DNA sequences in the sample. CDR3 residues: CASSLGGSYNSPLHF. CDR3 DNA: TGTGCCAGCAGTTTAGGGGGTTCCTATAATTCACCCCTCCACTTT. This chain joins TRBV28 and TRBJ1-6, with a possible D match to TRBD1 (5 bases). The CDR3 has 15 residues. The germline V gene has CDR1 MDHEN and CDR2 SYDVKM. Trimming shortened V by 2 bases and J by 1 base, and 6 bases separated the two germline ends. The variable domain in full, completed from reference TRBV28 and TRBJ1-6, reads DVKVTQSSRYLVKRTGEKVFLECVQDMDHENMFWYRQDPGLGLRLIYFSYDVKMKEKGDIPEGYSVSREKKERFSLILESASTNQTSMYLCASSLGGSYNSPLHFGNGTRLTVT.

CDR3 nucleotide sequence: TGTGCCAGCAGCGTAGCTATTGGGGAAGGGGAGCTGTTTTTT. Encoded protein: CASSVAIGEGELFF. The rearrangement uses TRBV9 and TRBJ2-2; D unresolved. V lost 0 bases to trimming and J lost 8 bases, with 11 bases between them. The CDR3 extends over 14 amino acids. Germline V gene lookup returns CDR1 SGDLS and CDR2 YYNGEE.

The CDR3 spells CASSPRQRGAEAFF. The CDR3 coding sequence is TGTGCCAGTAGTCCAAGACAGAGAGGGGCTGAAGCTTTCTTT. The genes are TRBV19 and TRBJ1-1; perhaps TRBD1 as D (5 bases). V lost 5 bases and J 6 bases, leaving 16 bases between the germline ends. The CDR3 runs 14 residues. Germline CDR1 and CDR2: LNHDA and SQIVND (reference sequence).

The gene calls are TRBV19 and TRBJ1-2; TRBD1 matches 9 bases. V was pared by 7 bases and J by 8 bases, with 17 bases of the junction left unmatched. Per germline, CDR1 LNHDA and CDR2 SQIVND (reference sequence). This CDR3 spans 16 amino acids. As DNA, the CDR3 is TGTGCCAGTAAGGGACATACACAGGGGGCACAGAGGGGCTACACCTTC. Amino acids: CASKGHTQGAQRGYTF. The variable domain in full, completed from reference TRBV19 and TRBJ1-2, reads DGGITQSPKYLFRKEGQNVTLSCEQNLNHDAMYWYRQDPGQGLRLIYYSQIVNDFQKGDIAEGYSVSREKKESFPLTVTSAQKNPTAFYLCASKGHTQGAQRGYTFGSGTRLTVV.

This chain joins TRBV19 and TRBJ2-2; D perhaps matches TRBD2 (6 bases). CDR1 LNHDA and CDR2 SQIVND come from the germline V gene (reference sequence). The CDR3 runs 15 residues. Trimming took off 0 bases at V and 5 bases at J, with 10 bases between the two ends. Here the CDR3 DNA reads TGTGCCAGTAGTATAGATCTCGGGGGAACCGGGGAGCTGTTTTTT. It encodes CASSIDLGGTGELFF. The entire variable domain, with the rest obtained from reference TRBV19 and TRBJ2-2, is as follows: DGGITQSPKYLFRKEGQNVTLSCEQNLNHDAMYWYRQDPGQGLRLIYYSQIVNDFQKGDIAEGYSVSREKKESFPLTVTSAQKNPTAFYLCASSIDLGGTGELFFGEGSRLTVL.

Here the CDR3 reads CASSFFRDRNNEKLFF. The CDR3 DNA is TGTGCCAGCAGCTTTTTCCGGGACAGGAATAATGAAAAACTGTTTTTT. This chain links TRBV5-6 with TRBJ1-4, with TRBD1 matching 8 bases. Germline trimming cut 2 bases from V and 4 bases from J; bases unmatched to any gene: 7. This CDR3 is 16 amino acids long. Looked up from germline, CDR1 is SGHDT and CDR2 is YYEEEE.

V usage is TRBV27 and J usage is TRBJ1-3, with D unresolved. This CDR3 region has 13 residues. V shed 5 bases and J shed 2 bases, with 7 bases lying between them. CDR1 and CDR2 from the germline V gene are MNHEY and SMNVEV (reference sequence). The CDR3 nucleotides read TGTGCCAGCAGTCTCCACCCTGGAAACACCATATATTTT. Amino acids: CASSLHPGNTIYF.

This clone was seen a few times. The rearrangement links TRBV23-1 to TRBJ1-6, with 7 bases matching TRBD1. TRBV23-1 is placed among ORFs of uncertain function. The CDR3 is made up of 15 amino acids. J lost 8 bases, V lost 8 bases, and 12 bases had no gene match. CDR3 in DNA: TGCGCCAGCCCCCCGAGGGGGCAGAGGGATTCACCCCTCCACTTT. Translated: CASPPRGQRDSPLHF.

This clone was recorded once. The J gene is TRBJ1-1, the V gene TRBV6-5, with D perhaps TRBD1 (5 bases). The germline V and J ends were trimmed by 6 bases and 1 base, with 9 bases remaining between them. The CDR3 spans 13 residues. Germline loops: CDR1 MNHEY, CDR2 SVGAGI. This CDR3 reads CASRVQENTEAFF. The CDR3 DNA reads as TGTGCCAGCAGAGTACAGGAGAACACTGAAGCTTTCTTT.

The chain joins TRBV5-1 to TRBJ2-7; TRBD1 aligns across 10 bases. The junction had 10 bases not matched to a gene; V was cut back by 5 bases and J by 5 bases. Germline lookup yields CDR1 SGHRS and CDR2 YFSETQ. The CDR3 runs 15 residues. CDR3 sequence reads: CASSNRDRGKDEQYF. The CDR3 region has the DNA TGCGCCAGCAGTAACCGGGACAGGGGAAAGGACGAGCAGTACTTC.

The rearrangement links TRBV10-3 to TRBJ2-1; D is unresolved. Germline CDR1 and CDR2: ENHRY and SYGVKD. CDR3 length: 14 amino acids. The ends were cut back, 3 bases at V and 4 bases at J, with 10 bases in the middle. CDR3 in amino acids: CAISDLSIYNEQFF. The CDR3, as DNA: TGTGCCATCAGTGACCTATCCATTTACAATGAGCAGTTCTTC.

The chain uses TRBV5-6 and TRBJ2-7; D is perhaps TRBD2 (6 bases). Trimming cost V 4 bases and J 3 bases, with 11 bases left between them. Germline CDR1 is SGHDT and CDR2 is YYEEEE. This CDR3 comprises 13 residues. Here the CDR3 DNA reads TGTGCCAGCAGCGGGGGTAGCGGCTACGAGCAGTACTTC. Translation gives CASSGGSGYEQYF.

The count of this clone is one. This chain joins TRBV19 and TRBJ1-5; 10 bases fit TRBD1. Germline assignment: CDR1 LNHDA and CDR2 SQIVND (reference sequence). This CDR3 is built from 16 residues. The V and J ends lost 5 bases and 3 bases, in that order; junction bases with no gene match: 7. CDR3 in DNA: TGTGCCAGTAGTGGCAGGACAGGGGGGTTCAATCAGCCCCAGCATTTT. Its protein product is CASSGRTGGFNQPQHF.